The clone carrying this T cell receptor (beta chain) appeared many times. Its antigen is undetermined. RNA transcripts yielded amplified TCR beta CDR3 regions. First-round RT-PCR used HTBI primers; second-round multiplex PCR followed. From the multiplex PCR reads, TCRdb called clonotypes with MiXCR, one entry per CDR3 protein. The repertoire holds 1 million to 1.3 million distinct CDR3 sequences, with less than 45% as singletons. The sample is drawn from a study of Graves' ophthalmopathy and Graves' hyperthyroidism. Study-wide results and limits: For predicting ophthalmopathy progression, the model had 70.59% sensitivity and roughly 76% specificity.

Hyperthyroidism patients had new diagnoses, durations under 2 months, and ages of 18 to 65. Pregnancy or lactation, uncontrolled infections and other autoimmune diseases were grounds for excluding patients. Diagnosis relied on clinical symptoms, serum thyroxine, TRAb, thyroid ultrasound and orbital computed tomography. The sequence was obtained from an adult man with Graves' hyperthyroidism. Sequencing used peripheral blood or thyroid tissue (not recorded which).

The CDR3 here is CSVRSAGELFF. DNA of the CDR3: TGCAGCGTTAGGTCGGCCGGGGAGCTGTTTTTT. This chain uses TRBV29-1 with TRBJ2-2; D is unresolved. Looked up from germline, CDR1 is SQVTM and CDR2 is ANQGSEA. V was cut by 5 bases and J by 6 bases, with 7 bases left in between. The CDR3 has 11 residues.